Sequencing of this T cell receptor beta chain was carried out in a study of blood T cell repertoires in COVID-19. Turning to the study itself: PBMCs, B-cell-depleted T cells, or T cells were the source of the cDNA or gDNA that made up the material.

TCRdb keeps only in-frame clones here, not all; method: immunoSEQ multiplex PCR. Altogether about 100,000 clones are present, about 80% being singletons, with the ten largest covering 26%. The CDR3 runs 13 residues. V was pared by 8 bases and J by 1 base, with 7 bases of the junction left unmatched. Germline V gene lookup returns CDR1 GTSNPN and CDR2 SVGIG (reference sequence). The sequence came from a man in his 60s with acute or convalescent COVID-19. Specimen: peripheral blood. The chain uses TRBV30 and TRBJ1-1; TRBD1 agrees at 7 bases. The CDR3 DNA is TGTGCCGGACAGGCTCAACCGAACACTGAAGCTTTCTTT. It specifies CAGQAQPNTEAFF.